A selection of T cell receptor beta chains follows, all from one sample in a study of T cell repertoires in cytomegalovirus infection. TCRdb used MiXCR to reprocess the reads, holding one entry per CDR3 protein. The sample lists some 180,000 distinct CDR3 sequences, about 18% occurring once. Specimen: CD8+ T cells from PBMCs. The receptors stem from a human donor in good health (CMV status not recorded). Some clones in this sample may be carry-over from other donors' samples. Both conserved end residues are trimmed from each CDR3. The D gene is left open where the match is weak. Size tells how often a clone was seen (once, few, many) or the class of an expanded clone, and some rows leave it out.

CDR3aa	len	abundance	v_gene	d_gene
SVEPFLAGNRNEQF	14	.	TRBV29-1	TRBD2
ASIGGPNSGANVLT	14	many	TRBV7-8	.
ASSWGGRGTDTQY	13	.	TRBV19	.
ASSSSLGDSGFYEQY	15	few	TRBV27	.
ASRRADGYT	9	.	TRBV25-1	.
ASSFSGVDEQF	11	.	TRBV12-3/TRBV12-4	TRBD2
ARVSLCQQLKTPYTVGTGELF	21	.	TRBV7-3	.
ASSQGLSNEKLF	12	.	TRBV7-8	.
SARETVAANTGELF	14	.	TRBV20-1	.
ASSSTSGGSTDTQY	14	few	TRBV7-9	TRBD2
ASSLGEGEQY	10	.	TRBV13	.
ASSLRGLAVNEQF	13	few	TRBV12-3/TRBV12-4	TRBD2
ASSRVFPQGRQPQH	14	.	TRBV4-1	.
ASSLRQAEAF	10	.	TRBV5-6	.
ASSKERGAIYEQY	13	few	TRBV7-2	TRBD2
ASSFGAGWTEAF	12	.	TRBV7-8	.
ASSMGDRVIYTGELF	15	few	TRBV19	TRBD1
ASSFTGAANYGYT	13	.	TRBV28	.
ATRGGGTGELF	11	few	TRBV12-5	.
ASSQGTENYGYT	12	.	TRBV4-3	.
SVELGPGIGGNQPQH	15	.	TRBV29-1	.
ASSQGGIVGQGYTEAF	16	few	TRBV5-1	TRBD1
SARGPTEHQETQY	13	.	TRBV20-1	.
ASPRSSGANVLT	12	few	TRBV7-9	.
ASSSWTSGGARETQY	15	.	TRBV7-2	TRBD2
ASINRGRDEQY	11	few	TRBV28	TRBD1
ATSDRTEDTQY	11	few	TRBV24-1	.
ATAGGTPTDTQY	12	few	TRBV7-8	.
ASSQMETGLARGEQY	15	few	TRBV7-9	TRBD2
ASSLALTHGYT	11	few	TRBV12-3/TRBV12-4	.
ASSPQSWGNYGYT	13	few	TRBV12-3/TRBV12-4	.
ASSSRPGADKNIQY	14	.	TRBV7-8	.
ASSPRDGNTGELF	13	few	TRBV7-9	.
ASSEMEGFTEAF	12	.	TRBV6-1	.
ASSSGQSGQPQH	12	.	TRBV28	TRBD1
ASSLRTSNNEQF	12	many	TRBV7-2	TRBD2
ASSQDSGANVLT	12	few	TRBV4-1	.
ASSYSSGGPYNEQF	14	.	TRBV6-2/TRBV6-3	.
ASSEPGFDGNTIY	13	few	TRBV25-1	.
ASSFGSMGAGANVLT	15	.	TRBV7-2	.
ASSLGASYEQY	11	.	TRBV27	.
SVETGGDYEQY	11	few	TRBV29-1	TRBD1
ASSLATGTAATNEKLF	16	.	TRBV28	TRBD1
SARDSEAGYAYEQY	14	few	TRBV20-1	.
ASSLPGTVNTEAF	13	.	TRBV7-6	.
AISETYNGGRGTEAF	15	.	TRBV10-3	.
ASSFEPTNTEAF	12	few	TRBV27	.
ASSVQGVGTEAF	12	few	TRBV7-2	TRBD1
SGRLAGGPNEQF	12	.	TRBV29-1	TRBD2
ASSLGTGFLDGYT	13	few	TRBV7-9	TRBD1